This is a list of T cell receptor beta chains from one sample in a study of shared clonotypes between healthy human individuals. The assay was immunoSEQ multiplex PCR, and TCRdb's table has in-frame clones only and misses some. In the table there are hundreds of thousands of clones, roughly four fifths of which are singletons. The specimen was PBMCs. Receptor source: a woman aged 40-49 years in good health. Some clones in this sample may be carry-over from other donors' samples. Both conserved end residues are part of each CDR3. A D gene is named only where the DNA matches it firmly. The size entry is marked missing in some rows and otherwise reads once, few, many or a size class.

cdr3_nt	cdr3_aa	clone_size	d_call	v_call	j_call
TGTGCCAGCAGTCCGACCCGGGGGTTCACCGGGGAGCTGTTTTTT	CASSPTRGFTGELFF	NA	NA	TRBV28	TRBJ2-2
TGTGCCAGCTCACCAGGGCTAGGCACAGATACGCAGTATTTT	CASSPGLGTDTQYF	NA	NA	TRBV18	TRBJ2-3
TGCAGCGTCGTAGGACTAGGAAATGAGCAGTTCTTC	CSVVGLGNEQFF	NA	TRBD2	TRBV29-1	TRBJ2-1
TGTGCCAGCTCACTCAGGCCTAGTGGGGATACGCAGTATTTT	CASSLRPSGDTQYF	NA	NA	TRBV18	TRBJ2-3
TGTGCCAGCAGCTCATCGGGACACCCGGGAGCTGAGCAGTTCTTC	CASSSSGHPGAEQFF	NA	NA	TRBV5-6	TRBJ2-1
TGTGCCAGCAGCCTTATGGGATTGAGAGGGGTTTACAATGAGCAGTTCTTC	CASSLMGLRGVYNEQFF	NA	NA	TRBV7-9	TRBJ2-1
TGTGCCAGCAGTGAGAGGGCGGCCCGCGGGTCTCAGTACTTC	CASSERAARGSQYF	once	NA	TRBV6-5	TRBJ2-5
TGTGCCATCAGTGAGTCAAGGGGCACAGATACGCAGTATTTT	CAISESRGTDTQYF	NA	NA	TRBV10-3	TRBJ2-3
TGTGCCAGCAGGGAACTTCGGACGTATCCTCTGTTTTTT	CASRELRTYPLFF	NA	NA	TRBV2	TRBJ2-2
TGTGCCAGCTCCCCTCATTCTAGCGGGAGTGAGCTGTTTTTT	CASSPHSSGSELFF	NA	TRBD2	TRBV18	TRBJ2-2
TGTGCCAGCAGCCCGGGAAGCAGGGAGCAGTTCTTC	CASSPGSREQFF	NA	NA	TRBV7-9	TRBJ2-1
TGTGCCAGCAGTGATCAGGGCTACGAGCAGTACTTC	CASSDQGYEQYF	NA	NA	TRBV2	TRBJ2-7
TGTGCCAGCTCACCATTTTCCGACAGGGACGAGCAGTACTTC	CASSPFSDRDEQYF	few	TRBD1	TRBV18	TRBJ2-7
TGTGCCAGTAGTATAGGAACGGAGCGGCGGGAGAAAAATGAGCAGTTCTTC	CASSIGTERREKNEQFF	NA	TRBD2	TRBV19	TRBJ2-1
TGTGCCAGCAGCGACGGACTAGCGGGCTACGAGCAGTACTTC	CASSDGLAGYEQYF	NA	TRBD2	TRBV27	TRBJ2-7
TGTGCCAGCAGTGGGGACGGCGGCAGCAATCAGCCCCAGCATTTT	CASSGDGGSNQPQHF	NA	NA	TRBV6-1	TRBJ1-5
TGTGCCAGCAGCGCAGATAGCGGGCGCAGCACAGATACGCAGTATTTT	CASSADSGRSTDTQYF	NA	TRBD2	TRBV9	TRBJ2-3
TGTGCCAGCGAGAGACGATTGAACACCGGGGAGCTGTTTTTT	CASERRLNTGELFF	NA	NA	TRBV7-9	TRBJ2-2
TGTGCCATCAGTGAGTCGGATGGGAGAGACGTCCCTGAAGCTTTCTTT	CAISESDGRDVPEAFF	many	NA	TRBV10-3	TRBJ1-1
TGTGCCAGCAGCCCGTCTGCAACTAATGAAAAACTGTTTTTT	CASSPSATNEKLFF	NA	NA	TRBV7-2	TRBJ1-4